This T cell receptor beta chain was retrieved from a study of beta chain features in type 1 diabetes. This clone was picked up a small number of times. Its specificity is not known. Study observations and caveats: Patients' naive, central memory and regulatory TCRB repertoires appeared more alike than those of healthy donors.

Sorting based on CD45RO/CCR7/CD25/CD127/CD95/CD27 separated CD4+ naive, central memory, regulatory and stem cell-like memory cells. Expressed TCRB transcripts were sequenced, since all the RNA that had been isolated was reverse transcribed. The method was immunoSEQ multiplex PCR; TCRdb's version includes in-frame clones alone and lacks a portion of them. The top ten hold about 0.026% of the sample, which has under 250,000 clones, 13% to 15% seen once. Germline V gene lookup returns CDR1 MNHEY and CDR2 SVGAGI. This CDR3 comprises 14 residues. V lost 6 bases, J lost 3 bases, and 14 bases lay in between.

The TCR originated in a middle-aged woman in good health. The chain combines TRBV6-5 with TRBJ1-2; D is possibly TRBD1 (6 bases). What was sequenced was naive CD4+ T cells from blood. For the CDR3, the DNA is TGTGCCAGCAGGACCTTGACAGGCTACTATGGCTACACCTTC. Protein product: CASRTLTGYYGYTF.